This T cell receptor beta chain was identified in a study of human T cells and chemical hapten exposure. Looking at the study overall: Reading of the patch tests, which applied 0.01% DPC to the upper back, occurred at 6 days. TCR yields per sample varied, mainly owing to small pooled library volume differences. General observations from the study: TCRs above 1 in 1000 frequency did not change with DPC sensitization.

In this sample, this clonotype turned up a few times. The antigen is not known. A much larger clone differs by one base, so this may be a read error. The CDR3 sequence is 13 residues long. Losses at the gene ends were 4 bases for V and 4 bases for J; bases not matched to a gene: 5. CDR1 and CDR2 from the germline V gene are SQVTM and ANQGSEA. Time point defined: patch test 3, about 24 weeks after DPC sensitization. Indicated treatment: therapeutic diphenylcyclopropenone sensitization with weekly scalp DPC. TCRdb independently ran MiXCR on the RACE reads; one entry per CDR3 protein. Found here are around 110,000 distinct CDR3 sequences, approximately 10% of them singletons; the top ten hold around 2.4%.

V usage is TRBV29-1 and J usage is TRBJ2-3, with 7 bases aligning to TRBD2. The sequenced sample was whole blood, obtained in connection with sensitization to the hapten diphenylcyclopropenone (DPC). The TCR originated in a woman between 45 and 60 years old with alopecia areata. Some clones in this sample may be carry-over from other donors' samples. CDR3 region: CSVVRTSADTQYF. CDR3 nucleotides: TGCAGCGTTGTTCGCACTAGCGCAGATACGCAGTATTTT.